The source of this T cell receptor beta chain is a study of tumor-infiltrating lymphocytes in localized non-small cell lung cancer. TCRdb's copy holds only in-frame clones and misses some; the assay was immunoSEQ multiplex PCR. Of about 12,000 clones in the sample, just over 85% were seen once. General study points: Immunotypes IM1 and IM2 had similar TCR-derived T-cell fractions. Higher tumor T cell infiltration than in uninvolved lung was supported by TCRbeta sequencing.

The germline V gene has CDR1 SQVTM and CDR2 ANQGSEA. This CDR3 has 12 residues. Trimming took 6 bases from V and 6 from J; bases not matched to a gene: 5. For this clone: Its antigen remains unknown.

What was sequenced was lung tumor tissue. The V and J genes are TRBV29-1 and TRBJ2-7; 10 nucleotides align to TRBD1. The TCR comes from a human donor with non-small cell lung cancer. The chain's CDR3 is CSVRQGASEQYF. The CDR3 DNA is TGCAGCGTGAGACAGGGGGCCAGCGAGCAGTACTTC.